What follows describes a single T cell receptor (beta chain). The data stem from a study of blood T cell repertoires in COVID-19. Across the study: There were acute and convalescent COVID-19 samples, and they came from the United States, Italy and Spain. PBMCs, B-cell-depleted T cells, or T cells provided the cDNA or gDNA that made up the material.

There are 15 residues in the CDR3. CDR1 is SQVTM and CDR2 is ANQGSEA in the germline V gene. J gave up 9 bases and V 7 bases, and 12 bases lay outside the gene matches. How the authors handled the data: Reference gene primer amplification gave estimated nucleated cell counts. Produced via immunoSEQ multiplex PCR; TCRdb's table is partial and in-frame only. Clone size and the V and J calls come from that table; the DNA yielded D and trimming. Of 250,000 to 300,000 clones listed, 75% to 90% are singletons. The sequence came from a middle-aged man with acute or convalescent COVID-19. Sequenced material: peripheral blood. The rearrangement uses TRBV29-1 and TRBJ2-2; 12 bases match TRBD1. The CDR3 DNA reads TGCAGCGCAACCGGGACAGGGGGCGCGGTAAGGGAGCTGTTTTTT. It translates to CSATGTGGAVRELFF.